This entry concerns a single T cell receptor (beta chain). Its antigen is not known. The entry originates in a study of OX40 agonist ivuxolimab in advanced cancers. Study in general: An agonistic human IgG2 monoclonal antibody against OX40 (CD134) was given. Among those treated, three patients had partial responses, one with hepatocellular carcinoma and two with cutaneous melanoma. At 65% to 85% male, the cohort had a mean age of about 60 years, ranging from about 23 to 79. Study-wide results and limits: Some nonresponders likewise displayed low normalized T-cell clonal expansion.

Clones were sequenced by immunoSEQ multiplex PCR, and TCRdb holds only the in-frame ones, with some missing. The sample lists tens of thousands of clones; approximately 82% were seen once. J gave up 8 bases and V 4 bases, and 5 bases lay outside the gene matches. Germline CDR1 is SGHAT and CDR2 is FQDESV (reference sequence). CDR3 length: 15 residues. The receptor was derived from an adult with an advanced solid tumor such as melanoma, head and neck, liver or kidney cancer. Sequencing was performed on CD4+ or CD8+ T cells sorted from blood, taken in a trial of the OX40 agonist ivuxolimab. The genes are TRBV11-1 and TRBJ1-4; 12 bases map to TRBD1. The CDR3: CASSSPGTGGEKLFF. Here the CDR3 DNA reads TGTGCCAGCAGCTCTCCCGGGACAGGGGGCGAAAAACTGTTTTTT.